Sequencing of this T cell receptor (beta chain) was carried out in a study of cytomegalovirus exposure and HLA in healthy donors. Broader study findings: Among the CMV-associated chains, a few were confirmed in vitro as specific for CMV antigens. It was around 160 TCR beta chains that were listed as cytomegalovirus-associated.

Per the germline V gene, CDR1 is SGDLS and CDR2 is YYNGEE. The J segment lost 2 bases and the V segment lost 4 bases, leaving 4 bases of the junction unmatched. There are 15 residues in the CDR3. The table came from immunoSEQ multiplex PCR; TCRdb's copy has only in-frame clones and leaves some out. The sample yields tens of thousands of clones, roughly 92% seen once. Concerning this clone: The antigen is undetermined.

J is TRBJ2-5 and V is TRBV9; 11 bases are shared with TRBD2. The sequence derives from a woman between 25 and 40 years old in good health and CMV-seropositive. Sequenced input: PBMCs. CDR3 residues: CASSLTSGSQETQYF. The CDR3 DNA sequence: TGTGCCAGCAGCTTAACTAGCGGGAGTCAAGAGACCCAGTACTTC.